The clone carrying this TCR beta chain has a single count. This specimen comes from a study of blood T cell repertoires in COVID-19. Overall study context: Italy, Spain and the United States were the sources of the convalescent and acute COVID-19 samples. From T cells, B-cell-depleted T cells, or PBMCs came the material, which was cDNA or gDNA.

Original processing notes: From reference gene primer amplification, estimates of nucleated cell counts were derived. Produced via immunoSEQ multiplex PCR; TCRdb's table is partial and in-frame only. Clone size and V and J calls were adopted from that table, with D and trimming inferred from the DNA. The sample includes 150,000 or so clones, around 83% of them seen just once. Sequenced input: peripheral blood. This sequence originates from a woman over 75 with acute or convalescent COVID-19.

For the CDR3, the DNA is TGTGCCAGCAGCCCTCGGGAGCTAGGTACGCAGTATTTT. Amino acids: CASSPRELGTQYF. The chain links TRBV7-3 to TRBJ2-3, with D possibly matching TRBD2 (6 bases). The CDR3 has 13 residues. Trimming stripped 5 bases from V and 8 bases from J, with 14 bases between. Per the germline V gene, CDR1 is SGHTA and CDR2 is FQGTGA.